This T cell receptor (beta chain) was retrieved from a study of blood T cell repertoires in COVID-19 (dated by TCRdb to the early 2020s). The study in broad terms: Samples from collaborators originated in the United States, Italy and Spain and spanned both the acute and convalescent phases of COVID-19. The samples were drawn from two sources: the first 160 participants of the ongoing ImmuneRACE study, and 1,000 to 1,500 subjects contributed by 6 global collaborators. Where available, HLA class I and class II types were obtained from metadata supplied by the sample provider rather than from assay-based typing. Deeply sampled blood TCRbeta repertoires from subjects exposed to, actively infected with, or recovered from COVID-19 were included in the dataset. The material from the prospective study consisted of cDNA or gDNA derived from T cells, B-cell-depleted T cells, or PBMCs. The repertoires were released in a freely available public database intended as a resource for research on the immune response to SARS-CoV-2. Sample metadata almost always included a de-identified subject ID, COVID-19 status, age in years and sex. The study at large found these results: The amount of clinical and demographic metadata varied by source and participant and was provided uncurated.

Looking up the germline V gene yields CDR1 SNHLY and CDR2 FYNNEI. Cut back by 6 bases and 7 bases, the V and J ends lie 9 bases apart. The CDR3 runs 11 residues from the cysteine to the phenylalanine. CDR3 DNA only is kept here, 33 bases in frame from base 1. For this clone: No antigen is known for it. Base qualities are missing; no much larger clone stands one base away.

The immunoSEQ Assay, a bias-controlled multiplex PCR, was used to amplify TCRbeta CDR3 regions from genomic DNA. The original pipeline was this. The number of nucleated cells in each sample was estimated from the amplification of reference gene primers within the assay. To quantify the absolute abundance of each unique TCRbeta CDR3 rearrangement, sequence reads were collapsed and filtered. For each sample, productive Simpson clonality was calculated as the square root of Simpson's diversity index across productive rearrangements. Here the immuneACCESS table is served through TCRdb, limited to in-frame sequences with V and J called. Missing clones are a known gap in these copies; in checked studies unresolved V genes cover under half, and the rest lacks a known reason. That table gives V, J and clone size, and the DNA gave D and trimming. In all, the sample holds some 150,000 clones, and just under 85% of those were seen once. The biggest ten clones account for approximately 9.1% of the sample.

Participants in the prospective study were aged about 18 to 95 years, lived in 20 to 25 United States geographic areas, and enrolled through a virtual design. In the prospective study, participants were assigned to cohorts based on the clinical history participants reported in a screening survey and a study questionnaire. For ImmuneRACE Cohort 3, a participant was defined as recovered based on two consecutive negative NP/OP PCR tests, clearance by a healthcare professional, or resolution of symptoms. In the prospective study, whole blood, serum and a nasopharyngeal or oropharyngeal swab were collected from each participant by mobile phlebotomists. Participants in the prospective study had the option to provide additional blood draws and questionnaires over an approximately two-month period. Before DNA extraction, blood samples from the prospective study were shipped at room temperature or frozen.

The TCR comes from a man between 45 and 60 years old who had recovered from COVID-19. The rearranged segments are TRBV2 and TRBJ1-1; the best D guess is TRBD1, with 6 bases matching. The sample was PBMCs or T cells enriched from blood (not recorded which). The nucleotide sequence is given as TGTGCCAGCAGGAAGGACAGTGAAGCTTTCTTT. Its coded protein is CASRKDSEAFF.